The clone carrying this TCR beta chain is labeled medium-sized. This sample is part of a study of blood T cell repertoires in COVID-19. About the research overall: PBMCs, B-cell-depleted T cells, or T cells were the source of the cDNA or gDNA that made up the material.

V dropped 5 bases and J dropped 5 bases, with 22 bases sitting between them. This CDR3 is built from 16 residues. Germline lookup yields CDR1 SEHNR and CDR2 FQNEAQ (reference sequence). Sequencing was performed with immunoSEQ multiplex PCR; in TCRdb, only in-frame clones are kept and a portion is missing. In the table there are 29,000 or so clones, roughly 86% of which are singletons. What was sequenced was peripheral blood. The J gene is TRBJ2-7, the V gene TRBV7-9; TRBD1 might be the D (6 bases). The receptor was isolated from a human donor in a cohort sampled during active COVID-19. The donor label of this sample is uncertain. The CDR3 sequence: CASSPTVGRGIDEQYF. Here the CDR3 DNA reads TGTGCCAGCAGCCCAACCGTAGGCAGGGGAATCGACGAGCAGTACTTC.